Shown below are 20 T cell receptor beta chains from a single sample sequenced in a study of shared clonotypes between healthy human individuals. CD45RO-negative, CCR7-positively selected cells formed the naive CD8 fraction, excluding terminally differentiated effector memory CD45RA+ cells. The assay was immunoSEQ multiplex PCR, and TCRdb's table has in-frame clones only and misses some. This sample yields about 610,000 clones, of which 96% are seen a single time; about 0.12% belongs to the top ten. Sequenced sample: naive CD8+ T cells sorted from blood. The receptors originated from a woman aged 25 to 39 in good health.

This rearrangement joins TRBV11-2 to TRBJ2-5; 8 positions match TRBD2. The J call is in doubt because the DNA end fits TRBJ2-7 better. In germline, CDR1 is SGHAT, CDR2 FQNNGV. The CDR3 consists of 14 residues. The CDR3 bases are TGTGCCAGCACCCCGGGGGGGACCTCCTACGAGCAGTACTTC. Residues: CASTPGGTSYEQYF.

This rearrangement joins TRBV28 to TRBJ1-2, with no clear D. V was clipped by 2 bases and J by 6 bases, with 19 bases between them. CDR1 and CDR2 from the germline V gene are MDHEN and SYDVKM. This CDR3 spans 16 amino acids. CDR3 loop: CASSLPTFRVGDGYTF. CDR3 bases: TGTGCCAGCAGTTTACCCACCTTTCGGGTCGGCGATGGCTACACCTTC.

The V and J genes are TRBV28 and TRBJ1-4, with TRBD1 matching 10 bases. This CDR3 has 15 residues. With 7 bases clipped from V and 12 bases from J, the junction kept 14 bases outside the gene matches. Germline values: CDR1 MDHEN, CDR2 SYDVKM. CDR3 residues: CASNVNRDRGDELFF. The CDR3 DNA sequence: TGTGCCAGCAATGTAAACCGGGACAGGGGAGATGAACTGTTTTTT.

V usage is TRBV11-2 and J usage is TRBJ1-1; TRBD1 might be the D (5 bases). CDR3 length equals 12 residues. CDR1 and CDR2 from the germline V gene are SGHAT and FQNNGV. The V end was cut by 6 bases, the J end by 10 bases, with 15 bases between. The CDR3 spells CASRSGSWRAFF. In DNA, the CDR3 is TGTGCCAGCAGGTCAGGGTCGTGGAGAGCTTTCTTT. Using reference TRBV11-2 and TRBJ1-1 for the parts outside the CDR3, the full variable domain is EAGVAQSPRYKIIEKRQSVAFWCNPISGHATLYWYQQILGQGPKLLIQFQNNGVVDDSQLPKDRFSAERLKGVDSTLKIQPAKLEDSAVYLCASRSGSWRAFFGQGTRLTVV.

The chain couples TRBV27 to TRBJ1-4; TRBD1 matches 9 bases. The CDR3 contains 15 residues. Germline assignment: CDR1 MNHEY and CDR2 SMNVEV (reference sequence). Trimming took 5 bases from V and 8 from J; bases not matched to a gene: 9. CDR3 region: CASSPGTGFWEKLFF. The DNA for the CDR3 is TGTGCCAGCAGTCCAGGGACAGGGTTTTGGGAAAAACTGTTTTTT.

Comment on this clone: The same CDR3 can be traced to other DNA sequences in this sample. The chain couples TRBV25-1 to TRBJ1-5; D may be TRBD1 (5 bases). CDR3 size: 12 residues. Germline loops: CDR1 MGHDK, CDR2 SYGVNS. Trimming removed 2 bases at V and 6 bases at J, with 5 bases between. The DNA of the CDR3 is TGTGCCAGCAGTGAAGGGGGTCAGCCCCAGCATTTT. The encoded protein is CASSEGGQPQHF.

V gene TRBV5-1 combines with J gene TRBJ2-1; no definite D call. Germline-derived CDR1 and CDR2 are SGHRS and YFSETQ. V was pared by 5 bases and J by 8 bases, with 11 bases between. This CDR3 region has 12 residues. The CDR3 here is CASSFPQDEQFF. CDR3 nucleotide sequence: TGCGCCAGCAGTTTTCCGCAAGATGAGCAGTTCTTC.

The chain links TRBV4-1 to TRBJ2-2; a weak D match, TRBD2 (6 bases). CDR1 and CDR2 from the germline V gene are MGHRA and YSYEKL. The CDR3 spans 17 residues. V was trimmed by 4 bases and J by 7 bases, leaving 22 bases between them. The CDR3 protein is CASSRLLAPLDDGELFF. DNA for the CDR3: TGCGCCAGCAGCCGACTACTAGCCCCTCTTGATGACGGGGAGCTGTTTTTT.

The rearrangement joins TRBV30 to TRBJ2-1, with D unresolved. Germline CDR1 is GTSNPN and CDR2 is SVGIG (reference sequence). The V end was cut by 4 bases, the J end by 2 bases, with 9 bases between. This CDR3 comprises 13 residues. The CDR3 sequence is CAWTRDTYNEQFF. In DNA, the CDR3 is TGTGCCTGGACTAGGGATACCTACAATGAGCAGTTCTTC.

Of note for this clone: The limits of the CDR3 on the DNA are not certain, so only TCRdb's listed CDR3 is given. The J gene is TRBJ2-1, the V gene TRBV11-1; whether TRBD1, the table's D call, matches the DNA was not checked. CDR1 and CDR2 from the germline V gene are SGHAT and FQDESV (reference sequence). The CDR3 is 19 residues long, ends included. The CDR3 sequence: CASSTTASWSGRAYNEQFF.

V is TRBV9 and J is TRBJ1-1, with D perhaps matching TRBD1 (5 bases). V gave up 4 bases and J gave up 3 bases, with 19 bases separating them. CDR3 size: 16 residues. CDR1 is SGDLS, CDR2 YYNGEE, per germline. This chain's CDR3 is CASSFPSGGSDTEAFF. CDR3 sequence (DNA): TGTGCCAGCAGCTTCCCGTCGGGGGGTTCAGACACTGAAGCTTTCTTT.

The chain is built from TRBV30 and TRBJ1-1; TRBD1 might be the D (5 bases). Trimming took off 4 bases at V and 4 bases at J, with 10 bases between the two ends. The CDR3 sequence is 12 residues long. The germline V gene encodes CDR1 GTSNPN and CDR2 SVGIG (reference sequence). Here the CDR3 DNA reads TGTGCCTGGATCCAGGGAAGCACTGAAGCTTTCTTT. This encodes CAWIQGSTEAFF.

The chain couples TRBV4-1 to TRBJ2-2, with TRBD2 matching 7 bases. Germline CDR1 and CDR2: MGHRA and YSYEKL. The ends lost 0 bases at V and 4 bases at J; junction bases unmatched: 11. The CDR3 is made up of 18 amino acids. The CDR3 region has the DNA TGCGCCAGCAGCCAAGAGGGCCCCCAGCGGGGAGGCACCGGGGAGCTGTTTTTT. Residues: CASSQEGPQRGGTGELFF.

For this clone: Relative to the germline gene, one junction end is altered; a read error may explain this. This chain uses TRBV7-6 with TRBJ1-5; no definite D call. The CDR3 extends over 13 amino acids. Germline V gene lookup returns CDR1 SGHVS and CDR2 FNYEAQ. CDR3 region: CASSLADGRPQHF. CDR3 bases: TGTGCCAGCAGCCTAGCCGACGGACGGCCCCAGCATTTT.

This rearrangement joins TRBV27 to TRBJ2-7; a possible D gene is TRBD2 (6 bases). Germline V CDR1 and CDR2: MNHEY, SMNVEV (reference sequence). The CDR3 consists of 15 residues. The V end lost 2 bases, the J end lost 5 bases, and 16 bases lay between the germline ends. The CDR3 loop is CASSLRDSRVDEQYF. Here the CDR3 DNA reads TGTGCCAGCAGTTTACGGGACTCCAGGGTGGACGAGCAGTACTTC.

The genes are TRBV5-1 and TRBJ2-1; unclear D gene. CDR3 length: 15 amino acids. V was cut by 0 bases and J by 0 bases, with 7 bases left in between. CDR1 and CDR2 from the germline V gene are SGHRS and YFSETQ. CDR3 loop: CASSLVRSSYNEQFF. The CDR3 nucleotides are TGCGCCAGCAGCTTGGTCAGAAGCTCCTACAATGAGCAGTTCTTC.

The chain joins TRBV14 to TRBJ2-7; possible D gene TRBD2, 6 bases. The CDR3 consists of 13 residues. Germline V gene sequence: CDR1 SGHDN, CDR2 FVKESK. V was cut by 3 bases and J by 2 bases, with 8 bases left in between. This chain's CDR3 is CASSHGGTYEQYF. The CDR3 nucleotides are TGTGCCAGCAGCCACGGGGGTACCTACGAGCAGTACTTC.

CDR3 sequence: CASSGGREGPFYNEQFF. CDR3 bases: TGTGCCAGCAGCGGGGGGCGGGAGGGCCCCTTCTACAATGAGCAGTTCTTC. The chain couples TRBV5-4 to TRBJ2-1; TRBD2 matches 9 bases. Per the germline V gene, CDR1 is SGHNT and CDR2 is YYREEE (reference sequence). The V and J ends lost 4 bases and 3 bases, in that order; junction bases with no gene match: 11. This CDR3 region has 17 residues.

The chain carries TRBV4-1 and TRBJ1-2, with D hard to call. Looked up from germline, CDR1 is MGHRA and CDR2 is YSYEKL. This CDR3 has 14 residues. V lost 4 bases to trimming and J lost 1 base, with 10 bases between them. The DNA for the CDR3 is TGCGCCAGCAGCCCTTCTGAGCTTAACTATGGCTACACCTTC. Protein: CASSPSELNYGYTF.

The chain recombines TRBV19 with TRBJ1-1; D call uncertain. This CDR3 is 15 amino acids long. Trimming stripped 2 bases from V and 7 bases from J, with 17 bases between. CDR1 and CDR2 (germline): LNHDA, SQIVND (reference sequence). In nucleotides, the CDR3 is TGTGCCAGTAGTATAAGCAGTGTAGGCCACCTTGAAGCTTTCTTT. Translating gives CASSISSVGHLEAFF.